One T cell receptor (beta chain) is described in this entry. This specimen comes from a study of blood T cell repertoires in COVID-19. Study-level background: The origin of the acute and convalescent COVID-19 samples was the United States, Italy and Spain.

In the original workflow: Reference gene primer amplification gave estimated nucleated cell counts. The repertoire was sequenced with immunoSEQ multiplex PCR; TCRdb's copy has only in-frame clones and lacks some. Clone size and V and J calls were adopted from that table, with D and trimming inferred from the DNA. The sample contains a few hundred thousand clones, more than 75% of which appear only once. Participants spanned ages about 18 to 95 years and resided in roughly 26 US areas. Cohort 3 donors were reported recovered after two negative PCRs, clearance, or symptom resolution. J was trimmed by 4 bases and V by 5 bases; bases with no gene match: 2. Germline-derived CDR1 and CDR2 are MNHEY and SVGAGI. The CDR3 runs 15 residues.

This receptor was identified in a man aged 30 to 39 who had recovered from COVID-19. Sequenced sample: PBMCs or T cells enriched from blood (not recorded which). V is TRBV6-5 and J is TRBJ1-6, with 10 bases matching TRBD1. The CDR3 loop reads CASSRDRGYNSPLHF. As DNA, the CDR3 is TGTGCCAGCAGTCGGGACAGGGGATATAATTCACCCCTCCACTTT.